The entry that follows covers one TCR beta chain sequence. Seattle-derived patients entered the study during active infection and were followed longitudinally. These data originate in a study of blood T cell repertoires in COVID-19. Study-level background: Sample material is recorded as cDNA or gDNA derived from T cells, B-cell-depleted T cells, or PBMCs.

Methods used by the authors: Nucleated cell number was recorded as an estimate derived from reference gene primer amplification. Profiling relied on immunoSEQ multiplex PCR, and the TCRdb table lists in-frame clones only, not all of them. That table is the source of V, J and clone size, and D and trimming were worked out from the DNA. The sample records hundreds of thousands of clones, approximately 88% being singletons. The trim removed 5 bases at V and 6 bases at J, leaving 9 bases unmatched. This CDR3 comprises 15 residues. From germline, CDR1 is MDHEN and CDR2 SYDVKM. The clonotype comes from a woman between 45 and 65 years old with COVID-19, enrolled during active disease. V and J are TRBV28 and TRBJ1-5, with 8 bases matching TRBD1. Sequencing was done on a sample of peripheral blood. CDR3 DNA: TGTGCCAGCAGTCCACCGACAGGGGATGTTCAGCCCCAGCATTTT. Translation: CASSPPTGDVQPQHF.